A single sample is the source of the 10 T cell receptor beta chains below, sequenced in a study of metastatic and nonmetastatic thyroid tumors. MiXCR re-clonotyped the PCR reads for TCRdb. The data hold about 16,000 clones, with about 33% observed a single time. No patient received treatment before thyroid surgery. Sequenced input: tumor tissue. Every receptor here comes from a male donor with papillary thyroid cancer or a benign thyroid nodule (not recorded which). Some clones in this sample may be carry-over from other donors' samples.

This clone was seen at least ten times. The chain couples TRBV7-9 to TRBJ2-3; D may be TRBD1 or TRBD2 (5 bases each). The CDR3 totals 20 residues. Germline V gene data show CDR1 as SEHNR and CDR2 as FQNEAQ (reference sequence). Trimming left V 5 bases short and J 3 bases short, with 30 bases between. The CDR3 region is CASSAGSVPWDQGQTDTQYF. The CDR3 coding sequence is TGTGCCAGCAGCGCGGGCTCCGTTCCGTGGGACCAAGGTCAGACAGATACGCAGTATTTT. Using reference TRBV7-9 and TRBJ2-3 for the parts outside the CDR3, the full variable domain is DTGVSQNPRHKITKRGQNVTFRCDPISEHNRLYWYRQTLGQGPEFLTYFQNEAQLEKSRLLSDRFSAERPKGSFSTLEIQRTEQGDSAMYLCASSAGSVPWDQGQTDTQYFGPGTRLTVL.

This clone was counted ten times or more. This chain joins TRBV4-1 and TRBJ2-7; D is unresolved. Trimming removed 0 bases at V and 6 bases at J, with 15 bases between. This CDR3 region has 15 residues. The V gene's germline CDR1 is MGHRA and CDR2 YSYEKL. The CDR3 DNA reads TGCGCCAGCAGCCAAGACCCCGGGTCTGCCGCCGAGCAGTACTTC. The encoded protein is CASSQDPGSAAEQYF.

V gene TRBV6-2 or TRBV6-3 combines with J gene TRBJ1-5; 7 bases fit TRBD1. Germline V CDR1 and CDR2: MNHEY, SVGEGT. The CDR3 contains 17 residues. V lost 5 bases, J lost 0 bases, and 10 bases stayed unmatched. CDR3 loop: CASSLGTVKYSNQPQHF. CDR3 nucleotides: TGTGCCAGCAGTCTGGGGACAGTCAAATATAGCAATCAGCCCCAGCATTTT.

The chain recombines TRBV20-1 with TRBJ1-2; 7 bases are shared with TRBD1. The CDR3 sequence is 13 residues long. Trimming took 6 bases from V and 4 from J; bases not matched to a gene: 8. Germline V lookup: CDR1 DFQATT, CDR2 SNEGSKA (reference sequence). The CDR3 bases are TGCAGTGCCGTGGGCCGGGACAGCTATGGCTACACCTTC. This encodes CSAVGRDSYGYTF.

This clone was picked up many times. The rearrangement uses TRBV11-3 and TRBJ2-2, with D possibly matching TRBD1 (5 bases). This CDR3 comprises 16 residues. Germline-derived CDR1 and CDR2 are SGHNT and YENEEA. V gave up 2 bases and J gave up 0 bases, with 10 bases separating them. The CDR3 DNA follows: TGTGCCAGCAGCTTATGGGGCAGCACGAACACCGGGGAGCTGTTTTTT. Protein sequence: CASSLWGSTNTGELFF.

This clone was observed once. The V gene is TRBV11-2, the J gene TRBJ2-7; D remains ambiguous. The germline V gene encodes CDR1 SGHAT and CDR2 FQNNGV. The CDR3 has 11 amino acids. V lost 1 base and J 10 bases, leaving 8 bases between the germline ends. DNA of the CDR3: TGTGCCAGCAGCTTAGGTGCCGATCAGTACTTC. Protein: CASSLGADQYF.

The sample holds many counts of this clone. A read error is possible here, since a much larger clone lies one base away. V and J are TRBV30 and TRBJ2-2; TRBD2 agrees at 9 bases. Trimming at V came to 8 bases and at J to 8 bases, leaving 12 bases not matched to a gene. CDR3 length: 14 amino acids. Germline values: CDR1 GTSNPN, CDR2 SVGIG (reference sequence). The CDR3 sequence is CATRPSGGWGELFF. CDR3 sequence (DNA): TGTGCCACGCGCCCGAGCGGGGGGTGGGGGGAGCTGTTTTTT.

The rearrangement uses TRBV7-2 and TRBJ1-2; the D is unclear. V lost 5 bases and J lost 6, with 13 bases in between. The CDR3 consists of 13 residues. Germline V lookup: CDR1 SGHTA, CDR2 FQGNSA. The CDR3 loop is CASSVGYVDGYTF. Here the CDR3 DNA reads TGTGCCAGCAGCGTTGGGTATGTGGATGGCTACACCTTC. Based on the CDR3 plus reference TRBV7-2 and TRBJ1-2, the full variable domain is GAGVSQSPSNKVTEKGKDVELRCDPISGHTALYWYRQSLGQGLEFLIYFQGNSAPDKSGLPSDRFSAERTGGSVSTLTIQRTQQEDSAVYLCASSVGYVDGYTFGSGTRLTVV.

The chain combines TRBV28 with TRBJ1-2; the D gene is possibly TRBD1 (6 bases). Germline-derived CDR1 and CDR2 are MDHEN and SYDVKM. The V end was cut by 1 base, the J end by 2 bases, with 11 bases between. CDR3 size: 15 residues. CDR3 region: CASSLFTGRNYGYTF. The DNA for the CDR3 is TGTGCCAGCAGTTTATTCACAGGGAGAAACTATGGCTACACCTTC.

The V gene is TRBV25-1, the J gene TRBJ1-4; no firm D call. CDR1 and CDR2 (germline): MGHDK, SYGVNS. CDR3 length: 15 amino acids. Trimming stripped 1 base from V and 5 bases from J, with 11 bases between. CDR3 DNA sequence: TGTGCCAGCAGTGAATCAACGTCCGGGAATGAAAAACTGTTTTTT. It translates to CASSESTSGNEKLFF.